The 32 T cell receptor beta chains reported below all come from one sample, sequenced in a study of OX40 agonist ivuxolimab in advanced cancers. Generated by immunoSEQ multiplex PCR, the TCRdb table keeps only in-frame clones and is missing some. Of roughly 70,000 clones listed, approximately 86% are singletons. This specimen was CD4+ or CD8+ T cells sorted from blood, taken in a trial of the OX40 agonist ivuxolimab. These receptors were taken from an adult with an advanced solid tumor such as melanoma, head and neck, liver or kidney cancer.

The J gene is TRBJ2-2, the V gene TRBV5-1, with TRBD1 identical over 7 bases. V lost 2 bases, J lost 7 bases, and 8 bases stayed unmatched. Germline V gene lookup returns CDR1 SGHRS and CDR2 YFSETQ. This CDR3 region has 15 residues. The CDR3 loop reads CASSFDRASVGELFF. For the CDR3, the DNA is TGCGCCAGCAGCTTCGACAGGGCCTCGGTCGGGGAGCTGTTTTTT.

The chain has TRBV5-1 and TRBJ2-5; 8 positions agree with TRBD2. Looked up from germline, CDR1 is SGHRS and CDR2 is YFSETQ. V gave up 5 bases and J gave up 4 bases; unmatched junction bases: 10. This CDR3 has 15 residues. The CDR3 region is CASRYGTRDIETQYF. CDR3 sequence (DNA): TGCGCCAGCAGATACGGGACTAGGGATATAGAGACCCAGTACTTC.

This sequence joins TRBV9 and TRBJ1-2, with 7 bases fitting TRBD1. The CDR3 spans 14 residues. V shed 4 bases and J 3 bases; nucleotides not matched to a gene: 6. The germline V gene encodes CDR1 SGDLS and CDR2 YYNGEE. CDR3 in amino acids: CASSPRQGYYGYTF. CDR3 nucleotide sequence: TGTGCCAGCAGCCCCCGACAGGGCTACTATGGCTACACCTTC. Complete variable domain (other parts from reference TRBV9 and TRBJ1-2): DSGVTQTPKHLITATGQRVTLRCSPRSGDLSVYWYQQSLDQGLQFLIQYYNGEERAKGNILERFSAQQFPDLHSELNLSSLELGDSALYFCASSPRQGYYGYTFGSGTRLTVV.

The chain links TRBV30 to TRBJ1-4; 7 nucleotides match TRBD1. CDR3 length equals 15 residues. V lost 0 bases to trimming and J lost 16 bases; unmatched junction nucleotides: 17. Germline CDR1 GTSNPN, CDR2 SVGIG (reference sequence). The chain's CDR3 is CAWSVPTGWGHSTFF. CDR3 sequence (DNA): TGTGCCTGGAGTGTGCCGACAGGGTGGGGTCATTCGACGTTTTTT.

V gene TRBV5-1 combines with J gene TRBJ2-1, with D possibly TRBD1 on 6 matching bases. Germline V gives CDR1 SGHRS, CDR2 YFSETQ. Trimming removed 6 bases from V and 9 bases from J, with 19 bases in between. The CDR3 runs to 14 residues. The chain's CDR3 is CASTSVGSRGEQFF. In DNA form, the CDR3 reads TGCGCCAGCACCTCGGTCGGGTCCAGGGGTGAGCAGTTCTTC.

The genes are TRBV6-5 and TRBJ2-3, with 8 positions matching TRBD2. With V trimmed by 6 bases and J by 1 base, 3 bases remained unmatched. The CDR3 has 14 amino acids. Germline loops: CDR1 MNHEY, CDR2 SVGAGI. DNA of the CDR3: TGTGCCAGCAGGCGGGGGGCCCGCACAGATACGCAGTATTTT. Amino acid sequence: CASRRGARTDTQYF.

This sequence joins TRBV18 and TRBJ2-5; D could derive from TRBD1 or TRBD2 (7 bases each). Trimming stripped 1 base from V and 5 bases from J, with 14 bases between. CDR3 length: 15 residues. Germline assignment: CDR1 KGHSH and CDR2 LQKENI. The CDR3, as DNA: TGTGCCAGCTCACCACTCAGGGGGGGAGGCGAGACCCAGTACTTC. Translated, it gives CASSPLRGGGETQYF.

Here the CDR3 DNA reads TGCGCCAGCAGCTTCCGGGGGAACACTGAAGCTTTCTTT. Translating gives CASSFRGNTEAFF. V gene TRBV5-1 combines with J gene TRBJ1-1; no clear D. Looked up from germline, CDR1 is SGHRS and CDR2 is YFSETQ. This CDR3 is built from 13 residues. Trimming removed 2 bases at V and 1 base at J, with 6 bases between.

CDR3 protein: CASSSGLAAFTDTQYF. The CDR3 DNA sequence: TGCGCCAGCAGCTCCGGACTAGCGGCGTTCACAGATACGCAGTATTTT. The rearrangement links TRBV5-1 to TRBJ2-3; 10 bases agree with TRBD2. The CDR3 is made up of 16 amino acids. V dropped 3 bases and J dropped 2; count of bases not matched to a gene: 6. Germline lookup yields CDR1 SGHRS and CDR2 YFSETQ.

This clone turned up a few times. The rearrangement joins TRBV7-8 to TRBJ2-5, with D possibly TRBD1 on 6 matching bases. Germline V gene data show CDR1 as SGHVS and CDR2 as FQNEAQ. Deletions cut 1 base from V and 5 bases from J, with 11 bases between. This CDR3 spans 14 amino acids. The CDR3 nucleotides read TGTGCCAGCAGCTTAGTACAGGGTTGGGAGACCCAGTACTTC. Translating it yields CASSLVQGWETQYF.

The V gene is TRBV19, the J gene TRBJ2-2; D gene unclear. This CDR3 is 14 amino acids long. V was shortened by 5 bases and J by 0 bases, with 7 bases between the two germline ends. Germline V gene data show CDR1 as LNHDA and CDR2 as SQIVND (reference sequence). The DNA of the CDR3 is TGTGCCAGTAGTGTCAACGCGAACACCGGGGAGCTGTTTTTT. Its protein product is CASSVNANTGELFF. Variable domain in full (rest from reference TRBV19 and TRBJ2-2): DGGITQSPKYLFRKEGQNVTLSCEQNLNHDAMYWYRQDPGQGLRLIYYSQIVNDFQKGDIAEGYSVSREKKESFPLTVTSAQKNPTAFYLCASSVNANTGELFFGEGSRLTVL.

As regards this clone: This same CDR3 is encoded by further DNA sequences in the sample. The chain links TRBV4-1 to TRBJ1-5; D gene uncertain. Trimming took 0 bases from V and 4 from J, leaving 10 bases between them. Germline lookup yields CDR1 MGHRA and CDR2 YSYEKL. CDR3 length: 15 residues. The CDR3 nucleotides are TGCGCCAGCAGCCAAGATAGGGCGGCAAATCAGCCCCAGCATTTT. This codes for CASSQDRAANQPQHF.

This rearrangement joins TRBV7-9 to TRBJ2-3; D remains ambiguous. V gave up 3 bases and J gave up 3 bases, with 16 bases separating them. The CDR3 runs 16 residues. CDR1 is SEHNR and CDR2 is FQNEAQ in the germline V gene (reference sequence). CDR3 in DNA: TGTGCCAGCAGCTTTGGCCCCAATCCGGCGACAGATACGCAGTATTTT. Amino acids: CASSFGPNPATDTQYF.

The CDR3 coding sequence is TGTGCCAGCAGCTTAGTTTCAGAGGCCTATGGCTACACCTTC. Residues: CASSLVSEAYGYTF. The rearrangement uses TRBV7-9 and TRBJ1-2; D is ambiguous. The CDR3 is 14 residues long. CDR1 is SEHNR and CDR2 is FQNEAQ in the germline V gene (reference sequence). The V end lost 1 base, the J end lost 4 bases, and 10 bases lay between the germline ends.

This clone has only one observation. This chain joins TRBV6-5 and TRBJ2-7; possible D gene TRBD1, 5 bases. The V gene lost 6 bases and the J gene lost 3 bases, with 12 bases spanning the gap. This CDR3 has 13 residues. Per the germline V gene, CDR1 is MNHEY and CDR2 is SVGAGI. CDR3 in DNA: TGTGCCAGCAGCCACGACAGATTCTACGAGCAGTACTTC. Translating gives CASSHDRFYEQYF.

The V and J genes are TRBV6-1 and TRBJ1-1; no definite D call. The V gene's germline CDR1 is MNHNS and CDR2 SASEGT. The CDR3 length is 11 residues. Deletions cut 6 bases from V and 4 bases from J, with 6 bases between. Here the CDR3 reads CASRGFTEAFF. The CDR3 nucleotides are TGTGCCAGCAGAGGGTTCACTGAAGCTTTCTTT.

This clone was counted a few times. V usage is TRBV28 and J usage is TRBJ1-2, with D perhaps matching TRBD1 (5 bases). The CDR3 consists of 13 residues. Between the trimmed V and J ends, which lost 3 bases and 5 bases, there was a span of 10 bases. The germline CDR1 and CDR2 sequences are MDHEN and SYDVKM. CDR3 DNA sequence: TGTGCCAGCAGTTTTGACAGTGGATATGGCTACACCTTC. This sequence encodes CASSFDSGYGYTF.

Only one count was recorded for this clone. This chain joins TRBV18 and TRBJ2-2, with TRBD2 matching 11 bases. The CDR3 spans 16 residues. With V trimmed by 6 bases and J by 4 bases, 7 bases remained unmatched. Looked up from germline, CDR1 is KGHSH and CDR2 is LQKENI. The CDR3 DNA reads TGTGCCAGCTCTCGGACTAGCGGGCCTGTCACCGGGGAGCTGTTTTTT. Translation gives CASSRTSGPVTGELFF.

The chain is built from TRBV7-9 and TRBJ2-7; D unclear. The ends were cut back, 5 bases at V and 2 bases at J, with 10 bases in the middle. From germline, CDR1 is SEHNR and CDR2 FQNEAQ (reference sequence). The CDR3 runs 13 residues. The CDR3 region has the DNA TGTGCCAGCAGCCCCCGGAGTGCCTACGAGCAGTACTTC. Residues: CASSPRSAYEQYF. The full variable domain, rest sourced from reference TRBV7-9 and TRBJ2-7, is DTGVSQNPRHKITKRGQNVTFRCDPISEHNRLYWYRQTLGQGPEFLTYFQNEAQLEKSRLLSDRFSAERPKGSFSTLEIQRTEQGDSAMYLCASSPRSAYEQYFGPGTRLTVT.

The chain recombines TRBV11-3 with TRBJ2-1; 8 nucleotides align to TRBD1. With 3 bases clipped from V and 5 bases from J, the junction kept 6 bases outside the gene matches. Germline CDR1 reads SGHNT; CDR2 reads YENEEA. This CDR3 comprises 15 residues. The CDR3 is CASSLAGQAHNEQFF. The CDR3 DNA is TGTGCCAGCAGCTTGGCGGGACAGGCCCACAATGAGCAGTTCTTC.

The rearrangement links TRBV11-2 to TRBJ2-7; 10 bases match TRBD1. The CDR3 covers 13 residues. V was clipped by 5 bases and J by 7 bases; unmatched bases: 5. From germline, CDR1 is SGHAT and CDR2 FQNNGV. CDR3 in amino acids: CASSQTGGGEQYF. The CDR3, as DNA: TGTGCCAGCAGCCAGACAGGGGGCGGTGAGCAGTACTTC.

The CDR3 coding sequence is TGTGCCAGCTCACCCGGGACAGACTACGAGCAGTACTTC. This gives the protein CASSPGTDYEQYF. The rearrangement uses TRBV18 and TRBJ2-7, with 7 bases identical to TRBD1. CDR1 and CDR2 (germline): KGHSH, LQKENI. After removal of 3 bases from V and 3 bases from J, the junction contained 2 bases not matched to a gene. This CDR3 is 13 amino acids long.

V is TRBV7-8 and J is TRBJ2-7, with a tentative D call TRBD2 (6 bases). The ends were cut back, 6 bases at V and 2 bases at J, with 14 bases in the middle. The CDR3 consists of 14 residues. In germline, CDR1 is SGHVS, CDR2 FQNEAQ. CDR3 DNA sequence: TGTGCCAGCAGTCCCGGGACTTACCCCTACGAGCAGTACTTC. Its translation: CASSPGTYPYEQYF.

This chain joins TRBV11-2 and TRBJ2-2, with TRBD2 identical over 10 bases. V was pared by 5 bases and J by 4 bases, with 7 bases of the junction left unmatched. The CDR3 has 16 residues. Germline V gene lookup returns CDR1 SGHAT and CDR2 FQNNGV. CDR3 protein: CASSPQRGGRTGELFF. In DNA, the CDR3 is TGTGCCAGCAGCCCTCAGCGGGGGGGCCGCACCGGGGAGCTGTTTTTT.

The chain joins TRBV19 to TRBJ1-3; possible D gene TRBD1, 6 bases. CDR3 length equals 17 residues. Germline V gene data show CDR1 as LNHDA and CDR2 as SQIVND (reference sequence). V lost 6 bases and J lost 0, with 18 bases in between. CDR3: CASSQRTGTFSGNTIYF. As DNA, the CDR3 is TGTGCCAGTAGCCAGAGAACAGGGACCTTCTCTGGAAACACCATATATTTT.

The V gene is TRBV7-3, the J gene TRBJ2-2; D possibly corresponds to TRBD2 (5 bases). In germline, CDR1 is SGHTA, CDR2 FQGTGA. The CDR3 extends over 16 amino acids. V was trimmed by 1 base and J by 0 bases, leaving 9 bases between them. CDR3 protein: CASSLINSANTGELFF. In DNA, the CDR3 is TGTGCCAGCAGCTTAATTAATAGCGCGAACACCGGGGAGCTGTTTTTT. The whole variable domain, filled in from reference TRBV7-3 and TRBJ2-2, reads GAGVSQTPSNKVTEKGKYVELRCDPISGHTALYWYRQSLGQGPEFLIYFQGTGAADDSGLPNDRFFAVRPEGSVSTLKIQRTERGDSAVYLCASSLINSANTGELFFGEGSRLTVL.

This clone was counted a few times. This sequence joins TRBV28 and TRBJ2-1; the match to TRBD2 covers 8 bases. The trim removed 5 bases at V and 6 bases at J, leaving 6 bases unmatched. Germline V CDR1 and CDR2: MDHEN, SYDVKM. The length of the CDR3 is 14 residues. The CDR3 DNA reads as TGTGCCAGCAGTCAACCCGGGGGGGGCAATGAGCAGTTCTTC. Amino acid sequence: CASSQPGGGNEQFF.

J is TRBJ2-2 and V is TRBV11-3; maybe TRBD1 (5 bases). The V gene's germline CDR1 is SGHNT and CDR2 YENEEA. The CDR3 is 14 residues long. Trimming took off 1 base at V and 6 bases at J, with 9 bases between the two ends. This chain's CDR3 is CASSLGAGPGELFF. The CDR3 DNA sequence: TGTGCCAGCAGCTTAGGGGCAGGGCCCGGGGAGCTGTTTTTT.

The V and J genes are TRBV18 and TRBJ2-1; 9 positions match TRBD1. The CDR3 runs to 17 residues. With 2 bases clipped from V and 5 bases from J, the junction kept 10 bases outside the gene matches. From germline, CDR1 is KGHSH and CDR2 LQKENI. CDR3 DNA sequence: TGTGCCAGCTCACCAAACCTACCGGGACAGGGCGACAATGAGCAGTTCTTC. Protein sequence: CASSPNLPGQGDNEQFF.

This rearrangement joins TRBV7-2 to TRBJ2-7; 7 nucleotides match TRBD1. J was trimmed by 1 base and V by 1 base; bases with no gene match: 4. Germline V gives CDR1 SGHTA, CDR2 FQGNSA. This CDR3 spans 15 amino acids. In DNA, the CDR3 is TGTGCCAGCAGCTTAGGGGGGACAGTTTCCTACGAGCAGTACTTC. Translated, it gives CASSLGGTVSYEQYF.

V usage is TRBV30 and J usage is TRBJ2-7; tentatively, D is TRBD1 (6 bases). The V gene lost 8 bases and the J gene lost 4 bases, with 9 bases spanning the gap. In germline, CDR1 is GTSNPN, CDR2 SVGIG (reference sequence). The CDR3 sequence is 10 residues long. The CDR3 DNA sequence: TGTGCCGGGGGCGAGTACGAGCAGTACTTC. As protein: CAGGEYEQYF. Full variable domain (remainder filled in from reference TRBV30 and TRBJ2-7): SQTIHQWPATLVQPVGSPLSLECTVEGTSNPNLYWYRQAAGRGLQLLFYSVGIGQISSEVPQNLSASRPQDRQFILSSKKLLLSDSGFYLCAGGEYEQYFGPGTRLTVT.

This clone has just a few counts. This chain connects TRBV5-1 to TRBJ2-1; TRBD2 matches at 9 bases. J was trimmed by 4 bases and V by 4 bases; bases with no gene match: 12. The CDR3 extends over 17 amino acids. The germline V gene has CDR1 SGHRS and CDR2 YFSETQ. CDR3 sequence reads: CASSRGTSLRQYNEQFF. The CDR3 bases are TGCGCCAGCAGCCGGGGGACTAGCCTTAGACAATACAATGAGCAGTTCTTC.